The T cell receptor (beta chain) described here comes from a study of shared clonotypes between healthy human individuals. Study-wide context: Donors were two women and a few men aged 18 to 49.

Generated by immunoSEQ multiplex PCR, the TCRdb table keeps only in-frame clones and is missing some. Here the sample spans 950,000 to 1,200,000 clones, approximately 75% being singletons. The length of the CDR3 is 16 residues. Trimming left V 1 base short and J 6 bases short, with 16 bases between. Germline lookup yields CDR1 SGHVS and CDR2 FQNEAQ. The sequence was obtained from a man younger than 30 in good health. Some clones in this sample may be carry-over from other donors' samples. The chain uses TRBV7-8 and TRBJ1-5; D possibly corresponds to TRBD1 (6 bases). The sequenced sample consisted of memory CD4+ T cells from PBMCs. Described subset: CD45RA-negative fraction. The CDR3 protein is CASSLVTGGAGQPQHF. For the CDR3, the DNA is TGTGCCAGCAGCTTAGTGACCGGGGGGGCGGGTCAGCCCCAGCATTTT.